The TCR beta chain under discussion was sequenced for a study of cytomegalovirus exposure and HLA in healthy donors. Study in general: From some 180 million T cells, an earlier analysis saw around 120 million unique TCR beta sequences. Study observations and caveats: An ancestry cluster, one associated with Asian ancestry, reportedly showed fewer N-insertions than the approximately 650-donor mean in a later analysis. Later analysis associated a missense DCLRE1C variant with TCR beta V- and J-gene trimming.

The PCR contained 60 Vbeta and 13 Jbeta primers. Assay used: immunoSEQ multiplex PCR; TCRdb lists only in-frame clones, some missing. The repertoire consists of approximately 150,000 clones, with around four fifths occurring once and the leading ten covering 1.3%. Losses at the gene ends were 1 base for V and 6 bases for J; bases not matched to a gene: 10. CDR1 and CDR2 from the germline V gene are SGHVS and FQNEAQ. The CDR3 has 17 residues. A note on this clone: The target antigen is unknown.

Healthy bone marrow donors made up the donor group. The chain is built from TRBV7-8 and TRBJ2-1; 9 bases are a match to TRBD2. Sequencing was done on a sample of PBMCs. The sequence derives from a woman in her fifties or sixties in good health and CMV-seronegative. The CDR3 loop reads CASSLDGRGRASNEQFF. CDR3 coding DNA: TGTGCCAGCAGCTTAGACGGTCGCGGGAGGGCTTCCAATGAGCAGTTCTTC.